This section outlines one T cell receptor (beta chain) sequence together with its context. Its antigen is not known. The CDR3 spans 11 residues. V dropped 2 bases and J dropped 5 bases, with 4 bases sitting between them. Per the germline V gene, CDR1 is SEHNR and CDR2 is FQNEAQ (reference sequence). Both 60 Vbeta primers and 13 Jbeta primers went into the PCR. The table came from immunoSEQ multiplex PCR; TCRdb's copy has only in-frame clones and leaves some out. The data contain about 170,000 clones, approximately 72% of them seen just once; the ten biggest clones take up roughly 6.6%. This entry is derived from a study of cytomegalovirus exposure and HLA in healthy donors. Each of the donors was a healthy bone marrow donor. Study-wide results and limits: CMV serostatus was the only recorded immune exposure for donors. The authors later found HLA-associated TCR beta chains more clonally expanded than equally common others. The study listed roughly 160 cytomegalovirus-associated TCR beta chains.

What was sequenced was PBMCs. This clonotype was obtained from a man aged 35 to 55 in good health and CMV-seropositive. The chain recombines TRBV7-9 with TRBJ2-7; D not resolved. Here the CDR3 DNA reads TGTGCCAGCAGCTTAAGCCACGAGCAGTACTTC. Protein product: CASSLSHEQYF.